This TCR beta chain was retrieved from a study of lymphopenia after photon versus proton radiotherapy. Findings and caveats of the study: After the lymphocyte nadir, photon-treated repertoires showed oligoclonal expansion, especially of CD8+ Temra cells. Photon-treated patients lost naive T cells and TCR diversity; proton-treated stayed stable. Larger post-nadir TCR diversity loss correlated inversely with survival in deceased patients. Survival link was tested only in deceased patients; proton benefit remains a possibility.

Worth noting for this clone: The antigen remains undetermined.

Sequenced by immunoSEQ multiplex PCR; TCRdb stores in-frame clones only, minus some. The data hold some 55,000 clones, with roughly 86% observed a single time. Unmatched junction bases numbered 3, after V lost 0 bases and J lost 2 bases. Germline loops: CDR1 SGHNT, CDR2 YYREEE (reference sequence). CDR3 length equals 16 residues. This sequence originates from a middle-aged man with gastric cancer. Sequencing used peripheral blood, obtained from a patient treated with photon-based radiotherapy. The gene calls are TRBV5-4 and TRBJ2-2; 8 positions agree with TRBD1. The CDR3 nucleotides read TGTGCCAGCAGCTTGGGGGACAGGATAAACACCGGGGAGCTGTTTTTT. This gives the protein CASSLGDRINTGELFF.